A selection of T cell receptor beta chains follows, all from one sample in a study of blood T cell repertoires in COVID-19. Libraries were prepared by immunoSEQ multiplex PCR; TCRdb keeps only in-frame clonotypes and omits some of them. This sample has about 270,000 clones, with around 90% found just once. The sequencing sample was made of PBMCs or T cells enriched from blood (not recorded which). Every receptor here comes from a woman in her 30s who had recovered from COVID-19. CDR3s include the opening cysteine and the closing phenylalanine or tryptophan. D genes are given only for firm matches. Clone size is shown for a subset of rows, as once, few, many or a class of expanded clone.

>.|TRBJ1-4|TRBV7-9|15|few
TGTGCCAGCAGCGAAGGCAGGGGATGGGGTGAAAAACTGTTTTTT
CASSEGRGWGEKLFF
>.|TRBJ2-2|TRBV28|15|.
TGTGCCGGAGCGTCGAATATCGGGGTGGCCGGGGAGCTGTTTTTT
CAGASNIGVAGELFF
>.|TRBJ1-4|TRBV28|15|.
TGTGCCAGCGCCCCCTCCGGGGAAGGCGGTGAAAAACTGTTTTTT
CASAPSGEGGEKLFF
>.|TRBJ1-6|TRBV2|13|.
TGTGCCAGCAGTGGACAGATTAATTCACCCCTCCACTTT
CASSGQINSPLHF
>TRBD2|TRBJ2-1|TRBV27|14|.
TGTGCCAGCAGGGCTAGCGGGAGGGACAATGAGCAGTTCTTC
CASRASGRDNEQFF
>TRBD2|TRBJ2-1|TRBV5-4|17|.
TGTGCCAGCAGCTCCGGACTAGCGGGGGGGCCCTTAAGTGAGCAGTTCTTC
CASSSGLAGGPLSEQFF
>.|TRBJ2-1|TRBV5-1|16|.
TGCGCCAGCAGCTTGATGGCGGGCAGGGGAAGCAATGAGCAGTTCTTC
CASSLMAGRGSNEQFF
>.|TRBJ2-3|TRBV11-1|12|once
TGTGCCAGCAGCCTACCGGGGGATACGCAGTATTTT
CASSLPGDTQYF
>.|TRBJ2-1|TRBV9|13|.
TGTGCCAGCAGCGTGGAGGGCCCGGGAGAGCAGTTCTTC
CASSVEGPGEQFF
>TRBD1|TRBJ1-2|TRBV7-2|15|few
TGTGCCAGCAGCCCGTCCGGCAGTACAGGGGTCGGCTACACCTTC
CASSPSGSTGVGYTF
>.|TRBJ1-3|TRBV7-9|16|.
TGTGCCAGCAGCCCCCCTGAGGGTGACGGACGGAACACCATATATTTT
CASSPPEGDGRNTIYF
>.|TRBJ2-3|TRBV6-4|16|.
TGTGCCAGCAGTGTAGTGGACTTCCAAGTCACAGATACGCAGTATTTT
CASSVVDFQVTDTQYF
>.|TRBJ2-7|TRBV18|14|.
TGTGCCAGCTCACCCTACCAGGCCACCTACGAGCAGTACTTC
CASSPYQATYEQYF
>.|TRBJ2-5|TRBV19|15|.
TGTGCCAGTAGAGCCCCTGGAGGCCGGGGTGGGACCCAGTACTTC
CASRAPGGRGGTQYF
>.|TRBJ2-1|TRBV3-1/TRBV3-2|14|.
TGTGCCAGCAGCCCCGGAGGCCCCTACAATGAGCAGTTCTTC
CASSPGGPYNEQFF
>TRBD2|TRBJ2-1|TRBV6-4|14|.
TGTGCCAGCAGTGTACTAGCGGGGTACAATGAGCAGTTCTTC
CASSVLAGYNEQFF
>TRBD1|TRBJ1-5|TRBV24-1|16|.
TGTGCCACCAGTGATTCCGGGACAGGTTATGCGCAGCCCCAGCATTTT
CATSDSGTGYAQPQHF
>.|TRBJ2-7|TRBV5-1|13|.
TGCGCCAGCAGCTCTAGCATAGGCTACGAGCAGTACTTC
CASSSSIGYEQYF
>TRBD1|TRBJ1-2|TRBV4-3|17|.
TGCGCCAGCAGCCAAGATGAGGGACAGGGATTTTACTATGGCTACACCTTC
CASSQDEGQGFYYGYTF
>.|TRBJ1-1|TRBV18|17|.
TGTGCCAGCTCACCTTTACCACAGGGAGGGAGGAACACTGAAGCTTTCTTT
CASSPLPQGGRNTEAFF
>.|TRBJ1-1|TRBV7-8|17|.
TGTGCCAGCAGCTTTACAGGGTTTTCAGTCGTAAACCCTGAAGCTTTCTTT
CASSFTGFSVVNPEAFF
>.|TRBJ1-1|TRBV6-2/TRBV6-3|15|.
TGTGCCAGCAGTTACACCGGGACACCTAACACTGAAGCTTTCTTT
CASSYTGTPNTEAFF
>.|TRBJ1-1|TRBV6-2/TRBV6-3|17|.
TGTGCCAGCAGTTACTCTCTAGCCAAGACGGTGAACACTGAAGCTTTCTTT
CASSYSLAKTVNTEAFF
>.|TRBJ2-7|TRBV6-2/TRBV6-3|15|.
TGTGCCAGCAGTAAGGATGGCGGGGGCCTGCACGAGCAGTACTTC
CASSKDGGGLHEQYF
>TRBD1|TRBJ1-2|TRBV29-1|12|.
TGCAGCGATGGGCTACAGGGGAATGGCTACACCTTC
CSDGLQGNGYTF
>.|TRBJ2-1|TRBV24-1|14|.
TGTGCCACCAGTGATCCTAGGGAGTACAATGAGCAGTTCTTC
CATSDPREYNEQFF